These T cell receptor beta chains were read from a single sample in a study of blood T cell repertoires in COVID-19. The assay was immunoSEQ multiplex PCR, and TCRdb's table has in-frame clones only and misses some. The sample shows roughly 250,000 clones, approximately 90% of them seen only once. Material: peripheral blood. The receptors come from a man aged 60 to 75 who had recovered from COVID-19. The CDR3 runs from the conserved cysteine through the conserved F or W. The D gene is left open where the match is weak. Not all rows give a size; the values are once, few, many and, for expanded clones, a class.

J	V	size	D	CDR3	DNA
TRBJ1-2	TRBV30	NA	NA	CAWSVQNFNYGYTF	TGTGCCTGGAGTGTACAGAATTTTAACTATGGCTACACCTTC
TRBJ2-1	TRBV19	NA	TRBD1	CASARDRSLGAHNEQFF	TGTGCCAGCGCGAGGGACAGGTCATTGGGGGCCCACAATGAGCAGTTCTTC
TRBJ1-1	TRBV6-5	NA	NA	CASSRTTANTEAFF	TGTGCCAGCAGTCGAACGACTGCGAACACTGAAGCTTTCTTT
TRBJ2-3	TRBV5-8	NA	TRBD2	CASSLGLAGTDTQYF	TGTGCCAGCAGCCTCGGACTAGCGGGCACAGATACGCAGTATTTT
TRBJ2-7	TRBV5-4	once	TRBD1	CASSAGTGLYEQYF	TGTGCCAGCAGCGCCGGGACAGGGCTCTACGAGCAGTACTTC
TRBJ2-1	TRBV25-1	NA	TRBD1	CASSHSLGQSSYNEQFF	TGTGCCAGCAGTCATAGCCTGGGACAGTCTAGCTACAATGAGCAGTTCTTC
TRBJ2-3	TRBV5-1	NA	TRBD1	CASSSMTGESTDTQYF	TGCGCCAGCAGCTCGATGACAGGGGAAAGCACAGATACGCAGTATTTT
TRBJ2-3	TRBV3-1/TRBV3-2	NA	TRBD2	CASSQDLRLAGGTDTQYF	TGTGCCAGCAGCCAAGATCTGCGGCTAGCGGGGGGCACAGATACGCAGTATTTT
TRBJ1-1	TRBV25-1	NA	NA	CASRAPRSEAFF	TGTGCCAGCAGGGCCCCTCGGAGTGAAGCTTTCTTT
TRBJ2-1	TRBV5-1	few	NA	CASSLPRLDTNEQFF	TGCGCCAGCAGCTTGCCCCGACTAGACACCAATGAGCAGTTCTTC
TRBJ1-2	TRBV19	few	NA	CASSIDLGPQDGYTF	TGTGCCAGTAGTATAGATCTGGGCCCTCAGGATGGCTACACCTTC
TRBJ1-1	TRBV10-3	NA	NA	CAISLHSMNTEAFF	TGTGCCATCAGTTTACACAGTATGAACACTGAAGCTTTCTTT
TRBJ2-3	TRBV3-1/TRBV3-2	NA	NA	CASSQRGTDTQYF	TGTGCCAGCAGCCAACGAGGCACAGATACGCAGTATTTT
TRBJ1-5	TRBV27	NA	NA	CASKKSRDSNQPQHF	TGTGCCAGCAAGAAGAGCAGGGATAGCAATCAGCCCCAGCATTTT
TRBJ1-1	TRBV6-1	NA	TRBD1	CASRDRKENTEAFF	TGTGCCAGCAGGGACAGGAAAGAAAACACTGAAGCTTTCTTT
TRBJ2-3	TRBV7-9	NA	TRBD2	CASSLVAGGATQYF	TGTGCCAGCAGCTTAGTAGCGGGGGGCGCTACGCAGTATTTT
TRBJ2-6	TRBV6-6	NA	NA	CASCYVTGANVLTF	TGTGCCAGCTGCTACGTCACTGGGGCCAACGTCCTGACTTTC
TRBJ2-5	TRBV6-5	NA	TRBD1	CASSYRDRVRETQYF	TGTGCCAGCAGTTACAGGGACAGGGTACGGGAGACCCAGTACTTC
TRBJ1-6	TRBV18	NA	TRBD1	CASSPTGVIANSPLHF	TGTGCCAGCTCACCCACAGGGGTTATCGCCAATTCACCCCTCCACTTT
TRBJ1-2	TRBV19	NA	TRBD1	CASSIETGGRGYTF	TGTGCCAGTAGTATCGAGACAGGGGGAAGAGGCTACACCTTC
TRBJ2-3	TRBV7-9	NA	NA	CASSVGGRGDTQYF	TGTGCCAGCAGCGTCGGGGGAAGGGGAGATACGCAGTATTTT
TRBJ1-4	TRBV24-1	NA	NA	CATSDSGTSGEKLFF	TGTGCCACCAGTGATTCCGGGACTAGTGGTGAAAAACTGTTTTTT
TRBJ2-2	TRBV3-1/TRBV3-2	NA	NA	CASSHRGNAGELFF	TGTGCCAGCAGCCACCGGGGAAACGCCGGGGAGCTGTTTTTT
TRBJ1-1	TRBV27	NA	TRBD1	CASSLFAGTGEAFF	TGTGCCAGCAGTTTATTTGCCGGGACAGGTGAAGCTTTCTTT
TRBJ2-1	TRBV5-4	NA	TRBD1	CASSSGDRGRNEQFF	TGTGCCAGCAGCTCGGGGGACAGGGGGCGGAATGAGCAGTTCTTC
TRBJ2-3	TRBV5-1	NA	TRBD1	CASSPMGQGKYTQYF	TGCGCCAGCAGCCCCATGGGACAGGGAAAGTATACGCAGTATTTT
TRBJ2-7	TRBV4-1	NA	NA	CASSQDRDQYF	TGCGCCAGCAGCCAAGACAGGGATCAGTACTTC
TRBJ2-3	TRBV5-1	NA	TRBD2	CASRGATSGGLRTDTQYF	TGCGCCAGCAGGGGGGCGACTAGCGGGGGCCTCCGCACAGATACGCAGTATTTT
TRBJ1-2	TRBV6-5	NA	TRBD1	CASSYRPDRAYGYTF	TGTGCCAGCAGTTACCGCCCGGACAGGGCTTATGGCTACACCTTC
TRBJ2-1	TRBV6-5	NA	NA	CASTNGDRSLGEQFF	TGTGCCAGCACAAACGGCGACAGGTCTTTAGGTGAGCAGTTCTTC
TRBJ2-1	TRBV5-1	once	NA	CASSLVRSPYNEQFF	TGCGCCAGCAGCTTGGTTCGGTCCCCTTACAATGAGCAGTTCTTC
TRBJ1-3	TRBV13	few	NA	CASSLEGTTRNTIYF	TGTGCCAGCAGCTTAGAAGGGACTACTCGAAACACCATATATTTT
TRBJ2-1	TRBV19	NA	NA	CASSQGWNEQFF	TGTGCCAGTAGTCAGGGTTGGAATGAGCAGTTCTTC
TRBJ2-7	TRBV6-5	NA	TRBD1	CASSWTGSSYEQYF	TGTGCCAGCAGTTGGACAGGGAGCTCCTACGAGCAGTACTTC
TRBJ1-2	TRBV9	NA	NA	CASSVERGGPYGYTF	TGTGCCAGCAGCGTCGAGCGAGGAGGGCCTTATGGCTACACCTTC
TRBJ1-2	TRBV9	few	TRBD1	CASSVGGTGRPPAF	TGTGCCAGCAGCGTAGGAGGGACAGGGAGACCTCCCGCCTTC
TRBJ1-2	TRBV7-8	NA	NA	CASSLQAVTNYGYTF	TGTGCCAGCAGCTTACAGGCCGTCACTAACTATGGCTACACCTTC
TRBJ2-2	TRBV27	few	NA	CASTLSGGAPGELFF	TGTGCCAGCACTTTATCTGGGGGGGCCCCCGGGGAGCTGTTTTTT
TRBJ1-2	TRBV19	NA	TRBD1	CASTRDRGYGYTF	TGTGCCAGTACCCGGGACAGGGGGTATGGCTACACCTTC
TRBJ1-1	TRBV12-1	few	NA	CAKCPIGARNTEAFF	TGTGCCAAATGCCCCATAGGGGCGCGGAACACTGAAGCTTTCTTT
TRBJ2-2	TRBV4-2	NA	TRBD1	CASSPVGTETGELFF	TGTGCCAGCAGCCCAGTAGGGACAGAGACCGGGGAGCTGTTTTTT
TRBJ1-1	TRBV19	NA	NA	CASSTGRTMNTEAFF	TGTGCCAGTAGTACCGGACGGACTATGAACACTGAAGCTTTCTTT
TRBJ2-7	TRBV3-1/TRBV3-2	NA	TRBD2	CASSRGTSGSYEQYF	TGTGCCAGCAGCCGGGGGACTAGCGGTTCCTACGAGCAGTACTTC
TRBJ1-2	TRBV7-8	few	NA	CASSPDSNYGYTF	TGTGCCAGCAGCCCCGACAGTAACTATGGCTACACCTTC
TRBJ1-1	TRBV30	NA	NA	CAWSLRPGSTEAFF	TGTGCCTGGTCCCTTCGGCCCGGGTCTACTGAAGCTTTCTTT
TRBJ1-4	TRBV6-5	NA	NA	CASTRSPTNEKLFF	TGTGCCAGCACCAGAAGTCCAACTAATGAAAAACTGTTTTTT
TRBJ2-5	TRBV5-8	NA	NA	CASSLSHGGTQYF	TGTGCCAGCAGCTTGTCCCACGGGGGGACCCAGTACTTC
TRBJ2-5	TRBV20-1	NA	NA	CSGVVRETQYF	TGCAGTGGAGTAGTGCGAGAGACCCAGTACTTC
TRBJ2-2	TRBV10-3	few	TRBD2	CAISELGSGVNGELFF	TGTGCCATCAGTGAGCTAGGTAGCGGGGTAAACGGGGAGCTGTTTTTT
TRBJ1-3	TRBV6-5	NA	NA	CASNLGPGNTIYF	TGTGCCAGCAATCTTGGCCCTGGAAACACCATATATTTT
TRBJ1-3	TRBV2	NA	TRBD1	CASSEQGARNTIYF	TGTGCCAGCAGTGAACAGGGGGCTAGAAACACCATATATTTT
TRBJ1-5	TRBV4-2	NA	TRBD1	CASSQDQTRGHQPQHF	TGTGCCAGCAGCCAAGATCAGACCAGGGGGCATCAGCCCCAGCATTTT
TRBJ1-4	TRBV6-6	few	TRBD1	CASSSRTGIGEKLFF	TGTGCCAGCAGTTCACGGACAGGGATTGGTGAAAAACTGTTTTTT
TRBJ2-7	TRBV27	NA	NA	CASSPKTDSSSYEQYF	TGTGCCAGCAGTCCCAAGACAGATTCGAGCTCCTACGAGCAGTACTTC
TRBJ2-1	TRBV7-9	NA	TRBD2	CASSLARASGANEQFF	TGTGCCAGCAGCTTAGCGCGGGCTAGCGGGGCCAATGAGCAGTTCTTC